Below are 19 T cell receptor beta chains sequenced from a single sample in a study of beta chain features in type 1 diabetes. Expressed TCRB transcripts were sequenced, since all the RNA that had been isolated was reverse transcribed. This table comes from immunoSEQ multiplex PCR, and its TCRdb copy is limited to in-frame clones, with some not included. The sample holds hundreds of thousands of clones, 14% seen once. Sequenced: central memory CD4+ T cells from blood. The receptors originated from a young man in good health.

This clone was observed a handful of times. The chain joins TRBV5-1 to TRBJ2-5, with no clear D. The V gene lost 4 bases and the J gene lost 5 bases, with 15 bases spanning the gap. The CDR3 is 14 residues long. The germline gives CDR1 SGHRS, CDR2 YFSETQ. The CDR3 here is CASSPVRVEETQYF. For the CDR3, the DNA is TGCGCCAGCAGCCCTGTTCGGGTGGAGGAGACCCAGTACTTC. Full variable domain (outside the CDR3, taken from reference TRBV5-1 and TRBJ2-5): KAGVTQTPRYLIKTRGQQVTLSCSPISGHRSVSWYQQTPGQGLQFLFEYFSETQRNKGNFPGRFSGRQFSNSRSEMNVSTLELGDSALYLCASSPVRVEETQYFGPGTRLLVL.

In regard to this clone: Likely a read error: the CDR3 ends without its conserved phenylalanine or tryptophan. The limits of the CDR3 on the DNA are not certain, so only TCRdb's listed CDR3 is given. The rearrangement uses TRBV19 and TRBJ2-7; the table names TRBD1, a call not compared with the DNA. CDR1 is LNHDA and CDR2 is SQIVND in the germline V gene (reference sequence). 16 amino acids form the CDR3, both terminal residues included. CDR3 sequence reads: CASSIMGQGKLAGEPP.

This clone was observed a handful of times. J is TRBJ2-7 and V is TRBV7-8; 8 bases are shared with TRBD2. The CDR3 covers 16 residues. Germline trimming cut 3 bases from V and 2 bases from J; bases unmatched to any gene: 9. Germline CDR1 is SGHVS and CDR2 is FQNEAQ. CDR3 sequence: CASSLGSSGRTYEQYV. The CDR3 nucleotides are TGTGCCAGCAGCTTGGGGTCTAGCGGGCGGACCTACGAGCAGTACGTC.

A few counts support this clone. The gene calls are TRBV30 and TRBJ2-7; tentatively, D is TRBD1 (5 bases). V was cut by 0 bases and J by 4 bases, with 7 bases left in between. Germline CDR1 is GTSNPN and CDR2 is SVGIG (reference sequence). The CDR3 is 12 residues long. The chain's CDR3 is CAWSVGPYEQYV. In DNA, the CDR3 is TGTGCCTGGAGTGTGGGGCCGTACGAGCAGTACGTC.

The chain recombines TRBV10-1 with TRBJ2-3; 13 positions agree with TRBD2. Germline trimming cut 5 bases from V and 4 bases from J; bases unmatched to any gene: 3. Germline CDR1 is WNHNN and CDR2 is SYGVQD (reference sequence). CDR3 length: 15 residues. The CDR3 spells CASSSGLAGADTQYF. CDR3 in DNA: TGCGCCAGCAGTTCCGGACTAGCGGGGGCAGATACGCAGTATTTT.

This clone was seen a handful of times. The CDR3 loop is CASSFLLGQPQHF. The CDR3 DNA follows: TGTGCCAGCAGTTTCCTTCTGGGTCAGCCCCAGCATTTT. This chain joins TRBV27 and TRBJ1-5, with no clear D. Between the trimmed V and J ends, which lost 3 bases and 6 bases, there was a span of 9 bases. The CDR3 is 13 residues long. The germline gives CDR1 MNHEY, CDR2 SMNVEV (reference sequence).

The V call is TRBV29-1, the J call TRBJ2-7; D unresolved. The germline V and J ends were trimmed by 4 bases and 2 bases, with 9 bases remaining between them. Germline CDR1 reads SQVTM; CDR2 reads ANQGSEA. The CDR3 spans 12 residues. The DNA for the CDR3 is TGCAGCGTTGCAGTCGTTCCCTACGAGCAGTACTTC. It is translated as CSVAVVPYEQYF.

The J gene is TRBJ2-7, the V gene TRBV13; a weak D match, TRBD1 (6 bases). There are 14 residues in the CDR3. Germline CDR1 PRHDT, CDR2 FYEKMQ (reference sequence). V shed 5 bases and J shed 5 bases, with 16 bases lying between them. The CDR3 sequence: CASSRQAGSHEQYF. CDR3 DNA sequence: TGTGCCAGCAGCCGACAGGCCGGAAGCCACGAGCAGTACTTC.

The chain couples TRBV5-4 to TRBJ2-3; 11 nucleotides align to TRBD2. The CDR3 is 17 amino acids. V lost 6 bases and J lost 5; bases outside the gene matches: 14. From germline, CDR1 is SGHNT and CDR2 YYREEE (reference sequence). The CDR3 region is CASTTISSGGWGDTQYF. DNA of the CDR3: TGTGCCAGCACCACCATCTCTAGCGGGGGGTGGGGAGATACGCAGTATTTT.

For this clone: The same CDR3 arises from other DNA sequences in this sample as well. V and J are TRBV19 and TRBJ1-1; D unclear. This CDR3 has 10 residues. V lost 6 bases to trimming and J lost 8 bases, with 7 bases between them. Per the germline V gene, CDR1 is LNHDA and CDR2 is SQIVND (reference sequence). Written as DNA, the CDR3 is TGTGCCAGTAGCCATACAGAAGCTTTCTTT. This gives the protein CASSHTEAFF.

The chain uses TRBV7-2 and TRBJ1-1; 8 nucleotides line up with TRBD1. The CDR3 loop spans 14 amino acids. Germline-derived CDR1 and CDR2 are SGHTA and FQGNSA. V shed 4 bases, J shed 6 bases, and the junction held 7 bases outside the gene matches. The DNA of the CDR3 is TGTGCCAGCAGCTCCAGGGGGCAAGTCGCTGAAGCTTTCTTT. Protein product: CASSSRGQVAEAFF.

V is TRBV9 and J is TRBJ2-3; 8 bases are a match to TRBD1. Germline V gene lookup returns CDR1 SGDLS and CDR2 YYNGEE. V was pared by 0 bases and J by 8 bases, with 11 bases of the junction left unmatched. The CDR3 extends over 16 amino acids. The CDR3: CASSVGAGGHDGTQYF. The CDR3 DNA is TGTGCCAGCAGCGTAGGGGCAGGGGGCCACGATGGTACGCAGTATTTT. Based on the CDR3 plus reference TRBV9 and TRBJ2-3, the full variable domain is DSGVTQTPKHLITATGQRVTLRCSPRSGDLSVYWYQQSLDQGLQFLIQYYNGEERAKGNILERFSAQQFPDLHSELNLSSLELGDSALYFCASSVGAGGHDGTQYFGPGTRLTVL.

This rearrangement joins TRBV7-9 to TRBJ1-4; D not certain. V dropped 2 bases and J dropped 7 bases, with 5 bases sitting between them. The CDR3 runs 12 residues. In germline, CDR1 is SEHNR, CDR2 FQNEAQ (reference sequence). The CDR3 region is CASSLSGEKLFF. CDR3 nucleotides: TGTGCCAGCAGCTTATCCGGTGAAAAACTGTTTTTT.

V is TRBV28 and J is TRBJ1-1; 7 positions agree with TRBD1. This CDR3 region has 16 residues. The germline gives CDR1 MDHEN, CDR2 SYDVKM. After removal of 2 bases from V and 0 bases from J, the junction contained 6 bases not matched to a gene. CDR3 amino acids: CASSLGTAIVNTEAFF. The CDR3 DNA sequence: TGTGCCAGCAGTTTAGGGACAGCCATCGTGAACACTGAAGCTTTCTTT.

This clone was counted a few times. The chain uses TRBV6-5 and TRBJ1-2; the match to TRBD1 covers 7 bases. Germline lookup yields CDR1 MNHEY and CDR2 SVGAGI. The CDR3 sequence is 13 residues long. The V segment lost 5 bases and the J segment 4 bases; nucleotides outside the gene matches: 4. CDR3 sequence (DNA): TGTGCCAGCAGTGAACCAGGGGGCTATGGCTACACCTTC. Translated: CASSEPGGYGYTF.

A few counts support this clone. V is TRBV7-8 and J is TRBJ1-1; D uncertain. With 2 bases removed from V and 1 base from J, the gap between germline ends came to 14 bases. The CDR3 is 16 amino acids. CDR1 and CDR2 from the germline V gene are SGHVS and FQNEAQ. The CDR3, as DNA: TGTGCCAGCAGCTTAATCGCGGCCTCGGGGAACACTGAAGCTTTCTTT. Protein sequence: CASSLIAASGNTEAFF.

This clone was found a few times. This chain connects TRBV18 to TRBJ1-1; weak D call: TRBD1 (5 bases). Trimming took off 3 bases at V and 11 bases at J, with 16 bases between the two ends. The germline V gene encodes CDR1 KGHSH and CDR2 LQKENI. The CDR3 length is 13 residues. Written as DNA, the CDR3 is TGTGCCAGCTCACCCGACAGCTCCCTGGGGGCTTTCTTT. Its protein product is CASSPDSSLGAFF.

This clone was counted a few times. J is TRBJ2-2 and V is TRBV6-6; the D gene could be TRBD1 or TRBD2 (5 bases each). Germline V gene data show CDR1 as MNHNY and CDR2 as SVGAGI (reference sequence). The CDR3 covers 15 residues. V was clipped by 0 bases and J by 3 bases, with 8 bases between them. The DNA of the CDR3 is TGTGCCAGCAGTTACTCGGGACGGCACACCGGGGAGCTGTTTTTT. It codes for CASSYSGRHTGELFF.

V and J are TRBV7-2 and TRBJ2-1; TRBD1 aligns across 7 bases. V lost 3 bases and J lost 2; bases outside the gene matches: 7. CDR1 SGHTA and CDR2 FQGNSA come from the germline V gene. There are 16 residues in the CDR3. CDR3 sequence reads: CASSFGTDLTYNEQFF. DNA of the CDR3: TGTGCCAGCAGCTTTGGGACAGACCTTACCTACAATGAGCAGTTCTTC. The variable domain in full, completed from reference TRBV7-2 and TRBJ2-1, reads GAGVSQSPSNKVTEKGKDVELRCDPISGHTALYWYRQSLGQGLEFLIYFQGNSAPDKSGLPSDRFSAERTGGSVSTLTIQRTQQEDSAVYLCASSFGTDLTYNEQFFGPGTRLTVL.